This is a list of T cell receptor beta chains from one sample in a study of blood T cell repertoires in COVID-19. Here immunoSEQ multiplex PCR was the method, and the copy in TCRdb shows in-frame clones only, minus some. Altogether some 150,000 clones are present, around 85% being singletons, with the ten largest covering approximately 0.63%. Material for sequencing was peripheral blood. These receptors came from a man aged 55 to 70 with COVID-19, enrolled during active disease. The CDR3 runs from the conserved cysteine through the conserved F or W. A D gene is named only where the DNA matches it firmly. Not all rows give a size; the values are once, few, many and, for expanded clones, a class.

NA	TRBD1	TRBV19	TRBJ1-1	CASYDRGTEAFF	TGTGCCAGTTACGACAGGGGAACTGAAGCTTTCTTT
few	TRBD1	TRBV7-2	TRBJ1-6	CASSPRTGENSPLHF	TGTGCCAGCAGCCCAAGGACAGGGGAGAATTCACCCCTCCACTTT
NA	NA	TRBV12-3/TRBV12-4	TRBJ2-2	CASREGNTGELFF	TGTGCCAGCAGGGAGGGGAACACCGGGGAGCTGTTTTTT
NA	NA	TRBV5-8	TRBJ2-1	CASRELGGVYNEQFF	TGTGCCAGCAGGGAATTAGGCGGGGTCTACAATGAGCAGTTCTTC
NA	TRBD2	TRBV3-1/TRBV3-2	TRBJ2-1	CASSQGGLAGGTQFF	TGTGCCAGCAGCCAAGGGGGACTAGCGGGAGGTACTCAGTTCTTC
NA	TRBD1	TRBV7-2	TRBJ1-5	CASSLVGQVVDNQPQHF	TGTGCCAGCAGCTTAGTCGGACAGGTAGTTGACAATCAGCCCCAGCATTTT
once	TRBD1	TRBV19	TRBJ1-6	CASSDTGGGNSPLHF	TGTGCCAGTAGCGACACAGGGGGAGGTAATTCACCCCTCCACTTT
once	NA	TRBV2	TRBJ1-1	CASSEAPGVNTEAFF	TGTGCCAGCAGTGAAGCCCCAGGTGTGAACACTGAAGCTTTCTTT
NA	NA	TRBV19	TRBJ2-1	CASSPQTTPREQFF	TGTGCCAGTAGTCCCCAGACGACTCCTCGGGAGCAGTTCTTC
NA	TRBD1	TRBV7-9	TRBJ2-3	CASRRGQGVTDTQYF	TGTGCCAGCAGACGGGGACAGGGCGTCACAGATACGCAGTATTTT
NA	TRBD2	TRBV14	TRBJ2-7	CASSQVAGSYEQYF	TGTGCCAGCAGCCAAGTAGCGGGCTCCTACGAGCAGTACTTC
NA	NA	TRBV9	TRBJ2-7	CASSVAPESEQYF	TGTGCCAGCAGCGTAGCCCCGGAGAGCGAGCAGTACTTC
NA	TRBD1	TRBV7-2	TRBJ2-1	CASSLEFGGQGAGNEQFF	TGTGCCAGCAGCTTAGAGTTTGGGGGACAGGGGGCAGGCAATGAGCAGTTCTTC
NA	TRBD1	TRBV27	TRBJ1-1	CASRADRVTEAFF	TGTGCCAGCAGAGCCGACAGGGTCACTGAAGCTTTCTTT
NA	TRBD1	TRBV4-3	TRBJ2-2	CASSLPGQGRTGELFF	TGCGCCAGCAGCCTACCCGGACAGGGCCGCACCGGGGAGCTGTTTTTT
NA	TRBD2	TRBV5-4	TRBJ2-3	CASSLGTSGGTDTQYF	TGTGCCAGCAGCCTCGGGACTAGCGGGGGCACAGATACGCAGTATTTT
NA	NA	TRBV14	TRBJ1-2	CASSHPQGSGYTF	TGTGCCAGCAGCCATCCACAGGGTAGCGGCTACACCTTC
NA	TRBD1	TRBV19	TRBJ1-6	CASSPGQAYNSPLHF	TGTGCCAGTAGCCCAGGACAGGCCTATAATTCACCCCTCCACTTT
few	TRBD2	TRBV6-2/TRBV6-3	TRBJ2-7	CASSPTSGPYEQYF	TGTGCCAGCAGTCCGACTAGCGGACCCTACGAGCAGTACTTC
NA	TRBD2	TRBV11-3	TRBJ2-7	CASSRAGVSHEQYF	TGTGCCAGCAGCCGGGCGGGAGTAAGCCACGAGCAGTACTTC
few	NA	TRBV19	TRBJ1-1	CASRHRGGHTEAFF	TGTGCCAGTCGACATCGGGGGGGGCATACTGAAGCTTTCTTT
NA	TRBD2	TRBV4-2	TRBJ2-1	CASSPGRSGGFYNEQFF	TGTGCCAGCAGCCCGGGACGTAGCGGGGGTTTCTACAATGAGCAGTTCTTC
NA	TRBD1	TRBV5-5	TRBJ1-2	CASSFTGQGSGYTF	TGTGCCAGCAGCTTTACGGGACAGGGAAGTGGCTACACCTTC
NA	TRBD2	TRBV28	TRBJ2-1	CASNPVVAGGSNEQFF	TGTGCCAGCAACCCAGTGGTAGCGGGGGGAAGCAATGAGCAGTTCTTC
once	NA	TRBV7-2	TRBJ2-3	CASSLGRITDTQYF	TGTGCCAGCAGCTTAGGGCGGATAACAGATACGCAGTATTTT